Following are 15 T cell receptor beta chains from one sample sequenced in a study of control samples from healthy donors and cancer patients. TCRdb keeps only in-frame clones here, not all; method: immunoSEQ multiplex PCR. This repertoire includes some 180,000 clones. Sequenced sample: blood. All receptors come from a woman in her twenties or thirties in good health.

The chain joins TRBV6-5 to TRBJ1-1; tentatively, D is TRBD1 (5 bases). Trimming took 7 bases from V and 1 from J, leaving 7 bases between them. From germline, CDR1 is MNHEY and CDR2 SVGAGI. CDR3 size: 12 residues. CDR3 in amino acids: CASTTGNTEAFF. The DNA for the CDR3 is TGTGCCAGCACTACAGGGAACACTGAAGCTTTCTTT.

The rearrangement uses TRBV4-1 and TRBJ2-2; D is perhaps TRBD1 (6 bases). This CDR3 spans 15 amino acids. The germline V gene has CDR1 MGHRA and CDR2 YSYEKL. V was pared by 5 bases and J by 3 bases, with 13 bases between. CDR3 in DNA: TGCGCCAGCAGCGTCCAGGGGAGTCACACCGGGGAGCTGTTTTTT. It is translated as CASSVQGSHTGELFF.

J is TRBJ1-2 and V is TRBV29-1; D is undetermined. The V end was cut by 0 bases, the J end by 9 bases, with 17 bases between. Germline V gene sequence: CDR1 SQVTM, CDR2 ANQGSEA. This CDR3 contains 14 residues. CDR3 amino acids: CSVEEGGPPSCYTF. DNA of the CDR3: TGCAGCGTTGAAGAGGGAGGGCCTCCGTCTTGCTACACCTTC.

This chain links TRBV7-9 with TRBJ2-4, with D tentatively TRBD1 or TRBD2 (6 bases each). This CDR3 comprises 17 residues. Germline assignment: CDR1 SEHNR and CDR2 FQNEAQ (reference sequence). The V gene lost 3 bases and the J gene lost 2 bases, with 17 bases spanning the gap. For the CDR3, the DNA is TGTGCCAGCAGCTTGGAGGGGGACAAATCGTCCAAAAACATTCAGTACTTC. Translation: CASSLEGDKSSKNIQYF.

The chain couples TRBV4-1 to TRBJ2-5; the D gene is possibly TRBD1 (5 bases). Germline assignment: CDR1 MGHRA and CDR2 YSYEKL. The CDR3 extends over 14 amino acids. V lost 0 bases, J lost 5 bases, and 10 bases lay in between. CDR3 region: CASSQESRVETQYF. The CDR3 DNA follows: TGCGCCAGCAGCCAAGAGAGCAGGGTTGAGACCCAGTACTTC.

The CDR3 region has the DNA TGTGCCAGCTGTGGTCACGGGGGGCCCTCGGGAGAGCAGTACTTC. This gives the protein CASCGHGGPSGEQYF. The chain recombines TRBV27 with TRBJ2-7, with D maybe TRBD2 (7 bases). From germline, CDR1 is MNHEY and CDR2 SMNVEV (reference sequence). V lost 8 bases and J lost 7, with 24 bases in between. The CDR3 extends over 15 amino acids.

The V gene is TRBV28, the J gene TRBJ2-5; TRBD2 aligns across 7 bases. The trim removed 8 bases at V and 2 bases at J, leaving 11 bases unmatched. CDR3 length: 15 residues. Germline CDR1 is MDHEN and CDR2 is SYDVKM. DNA for the CDR3: TGTGCCAGCGGTCCTAGCGGCGAGAAACAAGAGACCCAGTACTTC. This sequence encodes CASGPSGEKQETQYF.

This sequence joins TRBV5-1 and TRBJ2-3, with TRBD2 identical over 11 bases. This CDR3 region has 16 residues. The V segment lost 6 bases and the J segment 0 bases; nucleotides outside the gene matches: 6. Germline lookup yields CDR1 SGHRS and CDR2 YFSETQ. The CDR3 loop reads CASIEGLAASTDTQYF. CDR3 in DNA: TGCGCCAGCATTGAGGGACTAGCGGCTAGCACAGATACGCAGTATTTT. The variable domain in full, completed from reference TRBV5-1 and TRBJ2-3, reads KAGVTQTPRYLIKTRGQQVTLSCSPISGHRSVSWYQQTPGQGLQFLFEYFSETQRNKGNFPGRFSGRQFSNSRSEMNVSTLELGDSALYLCASIEGLAASTDTQYFGPGTRLTVL.

The chain carries TRBV21-1 and TRBJ2-1. TRBV21-1 has pseudogene status. The CDR3 consists of 16 residues. In DNA, the CDR3 is TGTGCCAGCAGCAAACGAGGGGATGACTCCTACAATGAGCAGTTCTTC. This gives the protein CASSKRGDDSYNEQFF.

DNA of the CDR3: TGTGCCTGGAGTCGAGACTACGAGCAGTACTTC. Translated: CAWSRDYEQYF. J is TRBJ2-7 and V is TRBV30, with D uncertain. With 2 bases removed from V and 3 bases from J, the gap between germline ends came to 5 bases. The CDR3 runs 11 residues. CDR1 and CDR2 from the germline V gene are GTSNPN and SVGIG (reference sequence).

The chain employs TRBV11-2 and TRBJ2-1, with no clear D. In germline, CDR1 is SGHAT, CDR2 FQNNGV. V shed 1 base and J shed 4 bases, with 11 bases lying between them. The CDR3 sequence is 15 residues long. The CDR3: CASSLVSGLYNEQFF. The CDR3 DNA reads as TGTGCCAGCAGCTTAGTCAGTGGATTATACAATGAGCAGTTCTTC.

This chain links TRBV7-2 with TRBJ1-4, with 8 bases that match TRBD1. This CDR3 comprises 14 residues. Germline loops: CDR1 SGHTA, CDR2 FQGNSA. J gave up 4 bases and V 5 bases, and 3 bases lay outside the gene matches. The chain's CDR3 is CASSRDRGNEKLFF. CDR3 sequence (DNA): TGTGCCAGCAGCCGCGACAGGGGTAATGAAAAACTGTTTTTT.

The chain combines TRBV3-1 (or the pseudogene TRBV3-2) with TRBJ1-2; D not resolved. V was shortened by 1 base and J by 11 bases, with 23 bases between the two germline ends. Per the germline V gene, CDR1 is LGHDT and CDR2 is YNNKEL (reference sequence). The CDR3 length is 16 residues. In nucleotides, the CDR3 is TGTGCCAGCAGCCAAGTCCCGTCCGCGATCACCATTCAATACACCTTC. Its translation: CASSQVPSAITIQYTF.

This rearrangement joins TRBV3-1 (or the pseudogene TRBV3-2) to TRBJ2-7; 7 bases are shared with TRBD1. Germline values: CDR1 LGHDT, CDR2 YNNKEL (reference sequence). This CDR3 is built from 15 residues. Losses at the gene ends were 4 bases for V and 4 bases for J; bases not matched to a gene: 10. CDR3 sequence reads: CASSPNTGEMYEQYF. For the CDR3, the DNA is TGTGCCAGCAGCCCGAACACAGGGGAAATGTACGAGCAGTACTTC.

The chain links TRBV6-2 or TRBV6-3 to TRBJ2-2; TRBD2 matches 12 bases. This CDR3 is 15 amino acids long. Germline CDR1 is MNHEY and CDR2 is SVGEGT. The junction had 4 bases not matched to a gene; V was cut back by 6 bases and J by 5 bases. CDR3 region: CASSGLAGSTGELFF. The CDR3 bases are TGTGCCAGCAGCGGACTAGCGGGGAGTACCGGGGAGCTGTTTTTT.